This T cell receptor beta chain was identified during a study of blood T cell repertoires in COVID-19. The wider study: The origin of the acute and convalescent COVID-19 samples was the United States, Italy and Spain.

The authors' processing: Reference gene primer amplification gave estimated nucleated cell counts. TCRdb's copy holds only in-frame clones and misses some; the assay was immunoSEQ multiplex PCR. Clone size and the V and J calls come from that table; the DNA yielded D and trimming. The sample records 95,000 to 110,000 clones, more than 85% being singletons. The CDR3 extends over 16 amino acids. After removal of 3 bases from V and 1 base from J, the junction contained 3 bases not matched to a gene. Germline-derived CDR1 and CDR2 are LGHNA and YNFKEQ. The specimen was peripheral blood. This sequence was found in a human donor in a cohort sampled during active COVID-19. This chain uses TRBV4-2 with TRBJ2-2, with 9 bases that match TRBD2. CDR3 sequence: CASSQSTSGNTGELFF. DNA for the CDR3: TGTGCCAGCAGCCAGTCGACTAGCGGGAACACCGGGGAGCTGTTTTTT.